The 18 T cell receptor beta chains below were found in one sample sequenced in a study of T-cell memory formation after mild COVID-19. A single record per CDR3 protein comes from TCRdb applying MiXCR to the 5' RACE reads. This sample has around 82,000 distinct CDR3 sequences, with around 13% found just once. Sequencing was done on a sample of PBMCs or a T cell subset sorted from them (not recorded which). The receptor set was obtained from a man between 18 and 35 years old who had mild COVID-19 (a few samples of this study predate the infection). Cell type and time point are not known.

This clonotype was observed at least ten times. This chain uses TRBV2 with TRBJ2-2, with a tentative D call TRBD1 (5 bases). V lost 5 bases and J 0 bases, leaving 10 bases between the germline ends. From germline, CDR1 is SNHLY and CDR2 FYNNEI. This CDR3 has 15 residues. CDR3 DNA: TGTGCCAGCAGTCTGACAGAAGCGAACACCGGGGAGCTGTTTTTT. Residues: CASSLTEANTGELFF.

This clonotype was detected a few times. The rearrangement joins TRBV7-6 to TRBJ2-1, with 9 bases fitting TRBD1. CDR3 length: 16 amino acids. With V trimmed by 3 bases and J by 7 bases, 10 bases remained unmatched. The germline CDR1 and CDR2 sequences are SGHVS and FNYEAQ. As DNA, the CDR3 is TGTGCCAGCAGCTTTGCGGGACAGGGCCTGGGAAATGAGCAGTTCTTC. It yields the protein CASSFAGQGLGNEQFF.

At least ten counts were recorded for this clonotype. The rearrangement joins TRBV6-6 to TRBJ2-1, with D uncertain. This CDR3 region has 11 residues. The germline CDR1 and CDR2 sequences are MNHNY and SVGAGI (reference sequence). The V gene lost 6 bases and the J gene lost 6 bases, with 6 bases spanning the gap. CDR3 in amino acids: CASSPSNEQFF. Here the CDR3 DNA reads TGTGCCAGCAGCCCTAGCAATGAGCAGTTCTTC.

The chain is built from TRBV5-5 and TRBJ1-1, with D uncertain. Trimming took 10 bases from V and 3 from J, leaving 13 bases between them. The CDR3 contains 12 residues. Germline V gene lookup returns CDR1 SGHKS and CDR2 YYEKEE (reference sequence). CDR3 region: CASRRWDTEAFF. The CDR3 DNA sequence: TGTGCCTCGCGAAGGTGGGACACTGAAGCTTTCTTT.

This clonotype was counted between two and nine times. The rearrangement uses TRBV29-1 and TRBJ1-1; D uncertain. CDR1 SQVTM and CDR2 ANQGSEA come from the germline V gene. There are 12 residues in the CDR3. Trimming cost V 7 bases and J 4 bases, with 13 bases left between them. The CDR3 DNA follows: TGCAGCGCAGCGACGGGAGGCACTGAAGCTTTCTTT. Protein product: CSAATGGTEAFF. The full variable domain, with the rest looked up from reference TRBV29-1 and TRBJ1-1, is SAVISQKPSRDICQRGTSLTIQCQVDSQVTMMFWYRQQPGQSLTLIATANQGSEATYESGFVIDKFPISRPNLTFSTLTVSNMSPEDSSIYLCSAATGGTEAFFGQGTRLTVV.

This clonotype was detected only a few times. The chain couples TRBV14 to TRBJ2-5, with D hard to call. V gave up 1 base and J gave up 10 bases, with 13 bases separating them. Germline V CDR1 and CDR2: SGHDN, FVKESK. The CDR3 consists of 13 residues. The CDR3 region is CASSQVRLKGQYF. CDR3 DNA: TGTGCCAGCAGCCAAGTGAGACTGAAGGGCCAGTACTTC.

This clonotype was counted only a few times. V gene TRBV6-5 combines with J gene TRBJ1-2; D possibly corresponds to TRBD1 (5 bases). CDR1 is MNHEY and CDR2 is SVGAGI in the germline V gene. The CDR3 sequence is 14 residues long. With 0 bases removed from V and 5 bases from J, the gap between germline ends came to 10 bases. The DNA of the CDR3 is TGTGCCAGCAGTTACTCATCCCAGGGATATGGCTACACCTTC. Translating it yields CASSYSSQGYGYTF.

This clonotype was found a few times. The chain links TRBV6-5 to TRBJ1-1; D remains unclear. CDR3 length: 16 residues. Germline CDR1 reads MNHEY; CDR2 reads SVGAGI. Trimming left V 0 bases short and J 3 bases short, with 14 bases between. CDR3 DNA sequence: TGTGCCAGCAGTTACTCAGATCTCGGCCTTTACACTGAAGCTTTCTTT. Protein sequence: CASSYSDLGLYTEAFF.

This clonotype was observed a few times. The genes are TRBV15 and TRBJ2-2, with D possibly being TRBD2 (6 bases). The CDR3 spans 16 residues. Trimming removed 5 bases from V and 1 base from J, with 14 bases in between. Germline V CDR1 and CDR2: LNHNV, YYDKDF (reference sequence). The CDR3, as DNA: TGTGCCACCAGCGTCGTAGGGCGGGGGAACACCGGGGAGCTGTTTTTT. It encodes CATSVVGRGNTGELFF.

This clonotype has more than one count but fewer than ten. The V and J genes are TRBV7-3 and TRBJ2-3, with TRBD2 matching over 10 bases. Germline V lookup: CDR1 SGHTA, CDR2 FQGTGA. The CDR3 contains 14 residues. J gave up 3 bases and V 5 bases, and 2 bases lay outside the gene matches. CDR3 DNA sequence: TGTGCCAGCAGCCAAGCGGGGGGGACAGATACGCAGTATTTT. This encodes CASSQAGGTDTQYF. Full variable domain (rest looked up from reference TRBV7-3 and TRBJ2-3): GAGVSQTPSNKVTEKGKYVELRCDPISGHTALYWYRQSLGQGPEFLIYFQGTGAADDSGLPNDRFFAVRPEGSVSTLKIQRTERGDSAVYLCASSQAGGTDTQYFGPGTRLTVL.

This clonotype was picked up a small number of times. The genes are TRBV6-6 and TRBJ2-2; 11 nucleotides align to TRBD2. Trimming at V came to 6 bases and at J to 6 bases, leaving 6 bases not matched to a gene. The CDR3 has 15 amino acids. Germline V lookup: CDR1 MNHNY, CDR2 SVGAGI (reference sequence). CDR3 bases: TGTGCCAGCAGGAATCTAGCGGGGGGACCCGGGGAGCTGTTTTTT. This codes for CASRNLAGGPGELFF.

This clonotype was found a few times. The genes are TRBV2 and TRBJ2-7, with D tentatively TRBD2 (5 bases). V shed 6 bases and J shed 4 bases, with 10 bases lying between them. This CDR3 spans 12 amino acids. Per the germline V gene, CDR1 is SNHLY and CDR2 is FYNNEI. CDR3 coding DNA: TGTGCCAGCAGGACGGGAAGGTACGAGCAGTACTTC. Translating gives CASRTGRYEQYF.

In its sample, this clonotype was seen a few times. The gene calls are TRBV7-3 and TRBJ2-7; 10 nucleotides align to TRBD1. Per the germline V gene, CDR1 is SGHTA and CDR2 is FQGTGA. The CDR3 contains 16 residues. With 4 bases clipped from V and 3 bases from J, the junction kept 9 bases outside the gene matches. The CDR3 DNA is TGTGCCAGCAGCTCCTCCCGGGACAGGGGACTCTACGAGCAGTACTTC. This codes for CASSSSRDRGLYEQYF.

Only a few counts were recorded for this clonotype. V and J are TRBV5-4 and TRBJ2-1; maybe TRBD2 (6 bases). The CDR3 spans 13 residues. V gave up 3 bases and J gave up 10 bases, with 14 bases separating them. Looked up from germline, CDR1 is SGHNT and CDR2 is YYREEE (reference sequence). This chain's CDR3 is CASSSPLGGEQFF. For the CDR3, the DNA is TGTGCCAGCAGCTCGCCCCTAGGAGGGGAGCAGTTCTTC.

V is TRBV5-1 and J is TRBJ2-7; maybe TRBD1 (5 bases). The CDR3 consists of 14 residues. Germline CDR1 SGHRS, CDR2 YFSETQ. Trimming stripped 7 bases from V and 0 bases from J, with 14 bases between. The CDR3 protein is CASGWQGASYEQYF. Written as DNA, the CDR3 is TGCGCCAGCGGGTGGCAAGGGGCCTCCTACGAGCAGTACTTC.

This rearrangement joins TRBV27 to TRBJ1-2; 8 bases map to TRBD1. J gave up 8 bases and V 2 bases, and 10 bases lay outside the gene matches. Germline CDR1 is MNHEY and CDR2 is SMNVEV (reference sequence). The CDR3 contains 15 residues. The CDR3 loop is CASSLGGQGAGGYTF. For the CDR3, the DNA is TGTGCCAGCAGTTTAGGTGGGCAGGGGGCAGGCGGCTACACCTTC.

This clonotype has just a few counts. The V and J genes are TRBV7-3 and TRBJ2-2, with unresolved D. V was pared by 2 bases and J by 7 bases, with 17 bases between. The CDR3 length is 16 residues. Germline CDR1 and CDR2: SGHTA and FQGTGA. The CDR3 is CASSLVSWQLGGELFF. CDR3 in DNA: TGTGCCAGCAGCTTAGTATCATGGCAATTGGGCGGGGAGCTGTTTTTT.

This clonotype was detected a few times. This rearrangement joins TRBV7-2 to TRBJ2-1; D gene unclear. Trimming took off 4 bases at V and 5 bases at J, with 9 bases between the two ends. The CDR3 extends over 13 amino acids. Germline CDR1 reads SGHTA; CDR2 reads FQGNSA. CDR3 region: CASSSPFHNEQFF. CDR3 in DNA: TGTGCCAGCAGCTCCCCCTTCCACAATGAGCAGTTCTTC.